The rows below give T cell receptor beta chains drawn from one sample of a study of beta chain features in type 1 diabetes. TCRdb keeps only in-frame clones here, not all; method: immunoSEQ multiplex PCR. Altogether hundreds of thousands of clones are present, approximately 15% being singletons, with the ten largest covering less than 0.02%. Material: naive CD4+ T cells from blood. The source is a man aged 18 to 30 with type 1 diabetes. Both conserved end residues are part of each CDR3. The D gene is left open where the match is weak. Some rows have no size entry. The others give once, few or many, or a class for an expanded clone.

>NA|TRBD1|13|TRBV6-6|TRBJ2-7
TGTGCCAGTACCGGGACAGGGGATCGCGAGCAGTACTTC
CASTGTGDREQYF
>few|NA|11|TRBV28|TRBJ1-2
TGTGCCAGCAGTTCGGGGGGTGGCTACACCTTC
CASSSGGGYTF
>few|NA|14|TRBV7-8|TRBJ1-5
TGTGCCAGCAGCTCCGGGTTGAGCAATCAGCCCCAGCATTTT
CASSSGLSNQPQHF
>NA|NA|14|TRBV28|TRBJ1-5
TGTGCCAGCACCCCCGGGGGTAGCAATCAGCCCCAGCATTTT
CASTPGGSNQPQHF
>few|TRBD2|16|TRBV9|TRBJ2-3
TGTGCCAGCAGCGCCGGGACTAGCGGTTCCACAGATACGCAGTATTTT
CASSAGTSGSTDTQYF
>NA|TRBD1|14|TRBV5-1|TRBJ2-3
TGCGCCAGCAGCCAGGGACAGGGGGCGTGGGCGCAGTATTTT
CASSQGQGAWAQYF
>NA|NA|13|TRBV29-1|TRBJ2-5
TGCAGCGTTGAAAGTGAGCAGGGGCAGACCCAGTACTTC
CSVESEQGQTQYF
>NA|TRBD1|13|TRBV5-1|TRBJ2-5
TGCGCCAGCAGCTCCAGGGGGTCGGAGACCCAGTACTTC
CASSSRGSETQYF
>few|TRBD2|15|TRBV28|TRBJ2-3
TGTGCCACCTTAGCGGGGGGGCTTGGCACAGATACGCAGTATTTT
CATLAGGLGTDTQYF
>few|NA|13|TRBV7-9|TRBJ2-2
TGTGCCAGCAACAACAGGGGAGGCGGGGAGCTGTTTTTT
CASNNRGGGELFF
>NA|NA|13|TRBV5-6|TRBJ1-2
TGTGCCAGCAGCTTGCTAATTACCGAGGGCTACACCTTC
CASSLLITEGYTF
>few|TRBD2|15|TRBV12-5|TRBJ2-1
TGTGCTAGTGGTTTGCTAGCGGGAGCCTACAATGAGCAGTTCTTC
CASGLLAGAYNEQFF
>few|NA|12|TRBV6-5|TRBJ2-5
TGTGCCAGCGCACGAGGGATGGAGACCCAGTACTTC
CASARGMETQYF
>NA|TRBD2|14|TRBV5-1|TRBJ2-5
TGCGCCAGCAGAGCGGGAGGGCCTGGGGAGACCCAGTACTTC
CASRAGGPGETQYF
>few|NA|14|TRBV18|TRBJ1-2
TGTGCCAGCTCACCACGGACAGATTTTGGGGGCTACACCTTC
CASSPRTDFGGYTF
>NA|NA|15|TRBV28|TRBJ2-3
TGTGCCAGCAGTAATGCAGGGGAAGGGGGAGATACGCAGTATTTT
CASSNAGEGGDTQYF
>NA|TRBD2|14|TRBV9|TRBJ2-1
TGTGCCAGCAGCCGGGGGGGACTAAACAATGAGCAGTTCTTC
CASSRGGLNNEQFF
>few|NA|14|TRBV10-3|TRBJ2-7
TGTGCCATCAGTGATTCCCTAGCGTCCTACGAGCAGTACTTC
CAISDSLASYEQYF
>few|NA|13|TRBV6-5|TRBJ2-2
TGTGCCAGCAGTTACCAGAGGACCGGGGAGCTGTTTTTT
CASSYQRTGELFF
>NA|NA|15|TRBV11-2|TRBJ2-1
TGTGCCAGCAGCTCCGCCAGGGTTCGCTACAATGAGCAGTTCTTC
CASSSARVRYNEQFF